The TCR beta chain under discussion was sequenced for a study of a mutant IDH1 vaccine in newly diagnosed glioma. Study outcomes and limitations: Among patients, around 93% showed immune responses induced by the vaccine.

To note about this clone: Its target is not known.

V lost 3 bases, J lost 3 bases, and 8 bases stayed unmatched. Germline assignment: CDR1 SGHRS and CDR2 YFSETQ. This CDR3 region has 16 residues. The time point was: week 11, during vaccination. Every vaccine dose comprised 300 ug of mutant IDH1 20-mer peptide plus topical imiquimod. Generated by immunoSEQ multiplex PCR, the TCRdb table keeps only in-frame clones and is missing some. Of roughly 110,000 clones in the sample, roughly 90% are singletons; the top ten hold 0.5% to 0.65%. Source: PBMCs, taken from a glioma patient whose treatment included an IDH1 peptide vaccine. The rearrangement links TRBV5-1 to TRBJ2-7; 11 nucleotides agree with TRBD1. This receptor was obtained from a woman aged 45-59 years with glioma. The CDR3 region is CASSSDRGRTLYEQYF. Here the CDR3 DNA reads TGCGCCAGCAGCTCGGACAGGGGGCGGACCCTCTACGAGCAGTACTTC.